This T cell receptor (beta chain) was identified during a study of blood T cell repertoires in COVID-19. Across the study: COVID-19 samples, acute and convalescent, were from the United States, Italy and Spain. PBMCs, B-cell-depleted T cells, or T cells provided the cDNA or gDNA that made up the material.

The germline CDR1 and CDR2 sequences are SGHVS and FQNEAQ. CDR3 length equals 13 residues. The V and J ends lost 6 bases and 7 bases, in that order; junction bases with no gene match: 4. Source study methods: Amplification with reference gene primers provided the estimates of nucleated cell counts. Clones were sequenced by immunoSEQ multiplex PCR, and TCRdb holds only the in-frame ones, with some missing. The V and J calls and clone size are taken from that table; D and trimming were inferred from the DNA. The data contain approximately 220,000 clones, 80% to 90% of them singletons. This clone has just one count.

The rearrangement joins TRBV7-8 to TRBJ2-3, with 10 bases fitting TRBD1. This receptor was obtained from a man aged 35-49 years with acute or convalescent COVID-19. Source material: peripheral blood. The DNA of the CDR3 is TGTGCCAGCAGGTTGGGACAGGGGAATACGCAGTATTTT. This gives the protein CASRLGQGNTQYF.